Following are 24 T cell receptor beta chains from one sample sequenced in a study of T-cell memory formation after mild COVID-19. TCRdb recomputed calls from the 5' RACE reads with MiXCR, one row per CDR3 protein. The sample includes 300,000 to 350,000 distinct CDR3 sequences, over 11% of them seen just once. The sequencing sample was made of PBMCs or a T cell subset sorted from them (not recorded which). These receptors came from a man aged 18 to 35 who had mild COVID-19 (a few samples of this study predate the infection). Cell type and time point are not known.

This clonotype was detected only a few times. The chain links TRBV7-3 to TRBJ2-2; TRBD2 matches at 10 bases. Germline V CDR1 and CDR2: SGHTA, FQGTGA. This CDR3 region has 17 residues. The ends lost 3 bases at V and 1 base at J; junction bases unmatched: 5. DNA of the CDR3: TGTGCCAGCAGCTTTCCAGCGGGAGGGATGAACACCGGGGAGCTGTTTTTT. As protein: CASSFPAGGMNTGELFF.

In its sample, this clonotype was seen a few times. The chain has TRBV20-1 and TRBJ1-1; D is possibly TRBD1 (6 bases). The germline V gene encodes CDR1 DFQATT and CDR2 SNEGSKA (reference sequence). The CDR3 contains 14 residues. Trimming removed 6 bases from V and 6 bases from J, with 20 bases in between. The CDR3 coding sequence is TGCAGTGCCACGCACCCAGGGGACGAGGCTGAAGCTTTCTTT. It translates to CSATHPGDEAEAFF.

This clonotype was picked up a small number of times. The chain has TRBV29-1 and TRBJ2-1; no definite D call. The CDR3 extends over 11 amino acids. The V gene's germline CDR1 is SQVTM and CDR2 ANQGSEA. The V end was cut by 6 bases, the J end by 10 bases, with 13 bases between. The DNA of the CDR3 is TGCAGCGTCGAGGCGCTCCGAGAGCAGTTCTTC. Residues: CSVEALREQFF.

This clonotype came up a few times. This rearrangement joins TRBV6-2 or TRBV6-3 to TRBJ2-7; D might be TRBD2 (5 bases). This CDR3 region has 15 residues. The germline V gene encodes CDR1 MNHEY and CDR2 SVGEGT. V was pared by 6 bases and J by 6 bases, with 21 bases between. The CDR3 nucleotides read TGTGCCAGCAGACACGCCGTTCGTGCCGGAGGCGAGCAGTACTTC. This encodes CASRHAVRAGGEQYF.

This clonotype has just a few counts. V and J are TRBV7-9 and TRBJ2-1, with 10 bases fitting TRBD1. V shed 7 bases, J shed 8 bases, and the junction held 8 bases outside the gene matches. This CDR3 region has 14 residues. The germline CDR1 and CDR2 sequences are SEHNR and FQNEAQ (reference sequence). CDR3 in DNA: TGTGCCAGCACACGGACAGGGGGTTCCCATGAGCAGTTCTTC. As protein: CASTRTGGSHEQFF.

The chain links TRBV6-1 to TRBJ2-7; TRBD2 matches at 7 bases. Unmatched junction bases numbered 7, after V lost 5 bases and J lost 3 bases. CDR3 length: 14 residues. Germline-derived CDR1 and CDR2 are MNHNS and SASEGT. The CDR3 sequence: CASSSRDYLYEQYV. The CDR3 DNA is TGTGCCAGCAGTAGCCGGGACTACCTCTACGAGCAGTACGTC.

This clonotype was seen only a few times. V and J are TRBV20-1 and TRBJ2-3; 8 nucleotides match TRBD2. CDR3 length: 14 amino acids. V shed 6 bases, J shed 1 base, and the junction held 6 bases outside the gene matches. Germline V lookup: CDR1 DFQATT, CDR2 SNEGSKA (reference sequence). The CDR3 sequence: CSATSGGGTDTQYF. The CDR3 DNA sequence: TGCAGTGCAACCTCGGGGGGGGGCACAGATACGCAGTATTTT.

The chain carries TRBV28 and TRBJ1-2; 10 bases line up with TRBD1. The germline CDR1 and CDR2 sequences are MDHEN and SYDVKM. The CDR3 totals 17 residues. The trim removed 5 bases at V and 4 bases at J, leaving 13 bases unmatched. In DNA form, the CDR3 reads TGTGCCAGCAGTCAAGCCGGGACAGGGGTGGGGATCTATGGCTACACCTTC. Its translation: CASSQAGTGVGIYGYTF.

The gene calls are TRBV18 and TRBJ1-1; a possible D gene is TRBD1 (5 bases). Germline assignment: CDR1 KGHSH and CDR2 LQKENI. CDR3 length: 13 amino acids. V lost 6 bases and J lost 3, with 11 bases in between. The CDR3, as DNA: TGTGCCAGCTCGGGGGGTATGGACACTGAAGCTTTCTTT. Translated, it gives CASSGGMDTEAFF.

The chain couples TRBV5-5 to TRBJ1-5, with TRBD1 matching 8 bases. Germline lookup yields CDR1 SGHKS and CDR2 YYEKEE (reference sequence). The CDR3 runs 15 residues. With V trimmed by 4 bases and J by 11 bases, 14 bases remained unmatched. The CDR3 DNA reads TGTGCCAGCAGCCAATTTGGGACAGGAATCATGACCCAGCATTTT. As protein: CASSQFGTGIMTQHF.

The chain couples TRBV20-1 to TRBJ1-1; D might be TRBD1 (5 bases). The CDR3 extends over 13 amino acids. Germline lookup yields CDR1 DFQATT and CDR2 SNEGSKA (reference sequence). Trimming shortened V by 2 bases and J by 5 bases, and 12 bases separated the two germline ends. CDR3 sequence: CSARMAGQTEAFF. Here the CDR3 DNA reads TGCAGTGCTAGAATGGCAGGGCAAACTGAAGCTTTCTTT.

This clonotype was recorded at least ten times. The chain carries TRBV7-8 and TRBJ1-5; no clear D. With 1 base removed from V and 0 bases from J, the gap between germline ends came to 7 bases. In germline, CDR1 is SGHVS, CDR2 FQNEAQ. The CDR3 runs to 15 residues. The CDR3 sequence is CASSLGGYSNQPQHF. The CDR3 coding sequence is TGTGCCAGCAGCTTAGGAGGGTATAGCAATCAGCCCCAGCATTTT.

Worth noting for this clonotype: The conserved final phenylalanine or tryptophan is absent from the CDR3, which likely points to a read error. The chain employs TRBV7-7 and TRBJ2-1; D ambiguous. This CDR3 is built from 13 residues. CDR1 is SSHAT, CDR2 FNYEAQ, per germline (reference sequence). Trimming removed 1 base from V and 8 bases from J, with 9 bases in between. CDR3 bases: TGTGCCAGCAGCTTAGATGGTGGGGATGAGCAGTTCTTA. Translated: CASSLDGGDEQFL.

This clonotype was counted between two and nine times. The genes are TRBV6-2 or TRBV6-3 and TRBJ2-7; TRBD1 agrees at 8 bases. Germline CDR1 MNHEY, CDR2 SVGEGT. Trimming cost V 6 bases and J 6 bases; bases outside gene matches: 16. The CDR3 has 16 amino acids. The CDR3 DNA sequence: TGTGCCAGCAGATCCCAGGGGGCACGGGTCAACGCCGAGCAGTACGTC. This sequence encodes CASRSQGARVNAEQYV.

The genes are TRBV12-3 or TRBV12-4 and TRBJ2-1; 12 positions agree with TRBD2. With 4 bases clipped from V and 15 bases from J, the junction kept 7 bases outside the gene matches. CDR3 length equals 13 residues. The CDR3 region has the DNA TGTGCCAGCAGTTCACTAGCGGGGGGCTCCGGGTTCTTC. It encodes CASSSLAGGSGFF.

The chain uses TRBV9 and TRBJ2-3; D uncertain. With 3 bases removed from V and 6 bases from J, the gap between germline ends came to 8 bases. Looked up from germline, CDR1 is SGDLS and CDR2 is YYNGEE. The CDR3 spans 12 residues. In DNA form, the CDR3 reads TGTGCCAGCAGCGGAAACGGGGATACGCAGTATTTT. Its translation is CASSGNGDTQYF.

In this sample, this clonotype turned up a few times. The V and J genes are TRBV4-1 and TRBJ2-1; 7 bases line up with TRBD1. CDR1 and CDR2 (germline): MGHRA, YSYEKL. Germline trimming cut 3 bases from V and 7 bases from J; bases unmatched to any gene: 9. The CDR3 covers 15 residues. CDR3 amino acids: CASSHGQERGNEQFF. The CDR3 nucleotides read TGCGCCAGCAGCCACGGACAGGAGAGAGGGAATGAGCAGTTCTTC.

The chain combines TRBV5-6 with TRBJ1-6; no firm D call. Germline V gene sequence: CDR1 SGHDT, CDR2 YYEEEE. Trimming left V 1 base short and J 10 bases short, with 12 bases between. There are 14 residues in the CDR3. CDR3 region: CASSLPGSGSPLHF. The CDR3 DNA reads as TGTGCCAGCAGCTTGCCGGGGTCGGGATCACCCCTCCACTTT.

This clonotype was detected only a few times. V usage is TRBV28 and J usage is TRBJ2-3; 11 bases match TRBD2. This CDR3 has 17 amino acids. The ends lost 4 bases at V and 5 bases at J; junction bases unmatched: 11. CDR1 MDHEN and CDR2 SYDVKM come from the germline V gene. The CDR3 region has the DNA TGTGCCAGCAGTTCAGCCTCTAGCGGGAGGTCGTTAGATACGCAGTATTTT. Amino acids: CASSSASSGRSLDTQYF.

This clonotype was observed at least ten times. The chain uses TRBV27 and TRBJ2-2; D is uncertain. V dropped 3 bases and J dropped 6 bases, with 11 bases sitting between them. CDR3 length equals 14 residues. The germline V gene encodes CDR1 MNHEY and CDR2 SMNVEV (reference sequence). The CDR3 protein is CASSFSAVSGELFF. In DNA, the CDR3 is TGTGCCAGCAGTTTCTCCGCCGTGTCCGGGGAGCTGTTTTTT.

Written as DNA, the CDR3 is TGCGCCAGCAGCTTGGCCCCGGAAAAGGGCTACGAGCAGTACGTC. Amino acids: CASSLAPEKGYEQYV. This chain connects TRBV5-1 to TRBJ2-7, with D unresolved. The CDR3 consists of 15 residues. Trimming removed 0 bases from V and 3 bases from J, with 13 bases in between. Germline assignment: CDR1 SGHRS and CDR2 YFSETQ.

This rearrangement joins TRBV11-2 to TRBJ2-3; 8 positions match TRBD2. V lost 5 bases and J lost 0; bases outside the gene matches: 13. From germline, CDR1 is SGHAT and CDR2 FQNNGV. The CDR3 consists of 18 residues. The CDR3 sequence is CASSRYSGTSGSTDTQYF. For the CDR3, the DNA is TGTGCCAGCAGCCGCTACTCTGGGACTAGTGGGAGCACAGATACGCAGTATTTT.

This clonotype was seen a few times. CDR3 residues: CASSLGRAVYEQYF. Here the CDR3 DNA reads TGTGCCAGCAGTTTGGGCAGGGCGGTTTACGAGCAGTACTTC. This sequence joins TRBV12-3 or TRBV12-4 and TRBJ2-7; a possible D gene is TRBD1 (5 bases). V was cut by 3 bases and J by 4 bases, with 13 bases left in between. This CDR3 comprises 14 residues.

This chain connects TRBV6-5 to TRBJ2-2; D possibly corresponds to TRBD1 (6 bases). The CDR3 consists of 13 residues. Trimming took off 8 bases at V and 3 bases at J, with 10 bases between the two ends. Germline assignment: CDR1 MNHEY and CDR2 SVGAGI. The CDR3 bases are TGTGCCAGCGGACAGTACTACACCGGGGAGCTGTTTTTT. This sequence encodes CASGQYYTGELFF.